This TCR beta chain was found in a study of identical twins. Study-level results: It was out-of-frame TCR alpha sharing in monozygotic twins that models underestimated. Potential partial confounding of zero-insertion analyses by invariant MAIT and iNKT cells was noted.

The V and J ends lost 5 bases and 7 bases, in that order; junction bases with no gene match: 8. CDR3 length: 14 residues. CDR1 and CDR2 from the germline V gene are SEHNR and FQNEAQ (reference sequence). This clonotype was counted a few times. The antigen is not known. cDNA carried unique molecular identifiers, and a universal primer site was added by template switching. TCRdb itself ran the 5' RACE reads through MiXCR, one entry per CDR3 protein. Seen here are 260,000 or so distinct CDR3 sequences, 6% to 8% observed once, and the top ten hold under 7%. Healthy Caucasians provided all donations. This sample also appeared in a second study, on yellow fever vaccine responses in identical twins.

The sequence was collected from a woman aged 18-29 years in good health. Sequences were obtained from CD8+ T cells sorted from blood. V usage is TRBV7-9 and J usage is TRBJ2-1; 7 bases are a match to TRBD1. DNA for the CDR3: TGTGCCAGCAGCCAACCGGGACAGCTGAATGAGCAGTTCTTC. Encoded protein: CASSQPGQLNEQFF.